A selection of T cell receptor beta chains follows, all from one sample in a study of identical twins. TCRdb called the 5' RACE reads again in MiXCR, with one record for every CDR3 protein. The sample holds 1.5 million or so distinct CDR3 sequences, 25% to 35% seen once. Sequenced material: cord blood. Every receptor here comes from a newborn girl in good health. Both conserved end residues are part of each CDR3. D genes are given only for firm matches. Not every row has a clone size; where given, it reads once, few, many or a size class.

TRBV12-3/TRBV12-4	many	TRBJ2-5	.	CASSFTETQYF	TGTGCCAGCAGTTTCACAGAGACCCAGTACTTC
TRBV6-1	.	TRBJ2-1	.	CASTERYNEQFF	TGTGCCAGCACAGAACGTTACAATGAGCAGTTCTTC
TRBV27	.	TRBJ2-3	.	CASSWGGYTDTQYF	TGTGCCAGCAGCTGGGGGGGCTACACAGATACGCAGTATTTT
TRBV5-1	once	TRBJ2-7	TRBD2	CASSRIAGVTSYNEQYF	TGCGCCAGCAGCCGCATAGCGGGAGTTACCTCCTACAATGAGCAGTACTTC
TRBV5-1	many	TRBJ2-3	.	CASSLGGLGTDTQYF	TGTGCCAGCAGTTTAGGAGGGCTCGGCACAGATACGCAGTATTTT
TRBV2	.	TRBJ2-7	.	CASSDLTGFSPYEQYF	TGTGCCAGCAGTGACCTTACAGGGTTTAGCCCCTACGAGCAGTACTTC
TRBV6-5	few	TRBJ1-5	.	CASSRNRGGNQPQHF	TGTGCCAGCAGCCGCAACCGGGGGGGCAATCAGCCCCAGCATTTT
TRBV20-1	.	TRBJ1-6	.	CSVSLNYNSPLHF	TGCAGTGTTTCCTTAAACTATAATTCACCCCTCCACTTT
TRBV5-1	few	TRBJ2-1	.	CASSTGLAGAVYNEQFF	TGCGCCAGCAGCACTGGACTGGCGGGGGCCGTATACAATGAGCAGTTCTTC
TRBV6-1	.	TRBJ2-2	TRBD2	CASSDLAGRNTGELFF	TGTGCCAGCAGTGACCTAGCGGGACGGAACACCGGGGAGCTGTTTTTT
TRBV18	few	TRBJ2-1	.	CASSPQSDEQFF	TGTGCCAGCTCACCACAGAGCGATGAGCAGTTCTTC
TRBV10-3	.	TRBJ1-6	.	CAISEDKYNSPLHF	TGTGCCATCAGTGAGGACAAATATAATTCACCCCTCCACTTT
TRBV4-1	few	TRBJ2-7	.	CASSQAGASSYEQYF	TGCGCCAGCAGCCAAGCAGGGGCCAGCTCCTACGAGCAGTACTTC
TRBV5-1	.	TRBJ2-1	TRBD2	CASSLGGGADEQFF	TGCGCCAGCAGCTTGGGCGGGGGGGCCGATGAGCAGTTCTTC
TRBV20-1	.	TRBJ1-6	.	CSARDPTEGILSYNSPLHF	TGCAGTGCTAGAGATCCCACAGAGGGCATCCTCTCCTATAATTCACCCCTCCACTTT
TRBV4-1	.	TRBJ1-5	TRBD1	CASSRGQGASQPQHF	TGCGCCAGCAGCCGAGGACAGGGGGCAAGTCAGCCCCAGCATTTT
TRBV24-1	.	TRBJ2-3	.	CATSDFLREGTQYF	TGTGCCACCAGTGATTTTCTCCGGGAAGGTACGCAGTATTTT
TRBV12-3/TRBV12-4	few	TRBJ2-5	TRBD2	CASSSPGLVVQYF	TGTGCCAGCAGTTCCCCGGGACTAGTCGTCCAGTACTTC
TRBV12-3/TRBV12-4	few	TRBJ2-5	TRBD1	CASTGTGQETQYF	TGTGCCAGCACCGGGACAGGGCAAGAGACCCAGTACTTC
TRBV5-1	few	TRBJ1-2	TRBD1	CASSLVDRGHGYTF	TGCGCCAGCAGCTTAGTGGACAGGGGACATGGCTACACCTTC
TRBV27	many	TRBJ2-1	TRBD1	CASSLWDSSYNEQFF	TGTGCCAGCAGTTTATGGGACAGCTCCTACAATGAGCAGTTCTTC
TRBV5-5	many	TRBJ2-7	TRBD2	CASSTSAGGINSYEQYF	TGTGCCAGCAGCACGTCAGCGGGAGGCATAAACTCCTACGAGCAGTACTTC
TRBV5-1	few	TRBJ1-2	.	CASSFGREAGYTF	TGCGCCAGCAGCTTCGGCAGGGAGGCTGGCTACACCTTC
TRBV20-1	.	TRBJ2-1	.	CSASSRLSSYNEQFF	TGCAGTGCTAGCTCTAGGCTGAGCTCCTACAATGAGCAGTTCTTC
TRBV5-1	many	TRBJ2-7	.	CASSLVGASYEQYF	TGTGCCAGCAGCTTAGTGGGGGCGTCCTACGAGCAGTACTTC
TRBV7-2	.	TRBJ2-7	.	CASSLAPGPGYEQYF	TGTGCCAGCAGCTTAGCCCCGGGACCTGGCTACGAGCAGTACTTC
TRBV11-2	.	TRBJ2-7	.	CASSLYRVGEQYF	TGTGCCAGCAGCTTATATCGGGTTGGCGAGCAGTACTTC